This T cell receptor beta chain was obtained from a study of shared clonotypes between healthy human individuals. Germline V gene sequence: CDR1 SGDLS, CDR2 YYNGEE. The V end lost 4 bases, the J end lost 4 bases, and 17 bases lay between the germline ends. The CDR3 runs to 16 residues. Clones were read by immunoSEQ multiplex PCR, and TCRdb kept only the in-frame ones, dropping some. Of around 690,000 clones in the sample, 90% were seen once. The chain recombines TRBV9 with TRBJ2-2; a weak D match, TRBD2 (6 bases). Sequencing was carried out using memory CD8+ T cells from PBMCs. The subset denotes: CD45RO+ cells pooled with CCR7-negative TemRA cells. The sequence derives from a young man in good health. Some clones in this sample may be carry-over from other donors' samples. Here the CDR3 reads CASSPRDWGLTGELFF. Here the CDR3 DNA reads TGTGCCAGCAGCCCACGGGACTGGGGCCTCACCGGGGAGCTGTTTTTT.